Sequencing of this T cell receptor beta chain was carried out in a study of shared clonotypes between healthy human individuals. Clones were read by immunoSEQ multiplex PCR, and TCRdb kept only the in-frame ones, dropping some. The data contain hundreds of thousands of clones, about two thirds of them singletons. This CDR3 has 17 residues. The V end lost 4 bases, the J end lost 0 bases, and 16 bases lay between the germline ends. Per the germline V gene, CDR1 is MDHEN and CDR2 is SYDVKM. This TCR came from a woman in her 30s in good health. The chain couples TRBV28 to TRBJ1-5; D may be TRBD1 (5 bases). Sequencing was carried out using memory CD4+ T cells sorted from blood. Regarding subset: CD45RA-negative fraction. This CDR3 reads CASSSGHLSYSNQPQHF. CDR3 nucleotide sequence: TGTGCCAGCAGTTCCGGACACCTTTCTTATAGCAATCAGCCCCAGCATTTT.